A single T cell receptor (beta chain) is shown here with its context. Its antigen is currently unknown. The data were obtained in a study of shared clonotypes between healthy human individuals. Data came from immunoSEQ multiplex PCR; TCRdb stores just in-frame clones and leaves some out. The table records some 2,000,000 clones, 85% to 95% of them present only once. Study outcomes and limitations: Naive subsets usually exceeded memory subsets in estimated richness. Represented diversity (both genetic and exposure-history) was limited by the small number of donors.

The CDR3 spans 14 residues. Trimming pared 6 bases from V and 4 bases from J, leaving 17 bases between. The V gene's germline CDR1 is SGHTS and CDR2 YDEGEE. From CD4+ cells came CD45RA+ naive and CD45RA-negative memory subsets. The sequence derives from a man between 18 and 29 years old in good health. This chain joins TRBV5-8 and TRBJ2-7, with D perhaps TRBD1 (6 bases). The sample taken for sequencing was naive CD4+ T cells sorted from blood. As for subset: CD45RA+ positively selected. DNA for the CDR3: TGTGCCAGCAACGGACAGAAAAGACCGTACGAGCAGTACTTC. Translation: CASNGQKRPYEQYF.